The 17 T cell receptor beta chains reported below all come from one sample, sequenced in a study of T cell responses to AZD1222 COVID-19 vaccine (dated by TCRdb to about 2021). The time point label for this specimen denotes: baseline before first vaccination. Preparation of the library involved the immunoSEQ multiplex PCR assay. As stored in TCRdb, this immuneACCESS dataset retains in-frame rearrangements with V and J assigned. A fraction of the clones does not appear; measured against another copy, unresolved V genes explain less than half of the discrepancy, and the remainder lacks a known reason. The sample data list over 120,000 clones, and roughly 94% of these were observed just once. The ten largest clones add up to about 1.9% of the sample. Sample: peripheral blood, taken on day 0 of AZD1222 vaccination. Receptors originate from an adult in good health.

DNA of the CDR3: TGTGCCAGCAGCTTAATACCGTTGGGGGATACGCAGTATTTT. Encoded protein: CASSLIPLGDTQYF. This chain connects TRBV7-9 to TRBJ2-3; D gene uncertain. The CDR3 runs 14 residues. V dropped 2 bases and J dropped 6 bases, with 12 bases sitting between them. Germline V gene sequence: CDR1 SEHNR, CDR2 FQNEAQ (reference sequence). The complete variable domain, with remaining parts taken from reference TRBV7-9 and TRBJ2-3, reads DTGVSQNPRHKITKRGQNVTFRCDPISEHNRLYWYRQTLGQGPEFLTYFQNEAQLEKSRLLSDRFSAERPKGSFSTLEIQRTEQGDSAMYLCASSLIPLGDTQYFGPGTRLTVL.

V is TRBV5-4 and J is TRBJ1-2, with TRBD1 identical over 8 bases. The germline CDR1 and CDR2 sequences are SGHNT and YYREEE (reference sequence). Trimming took 4 bases from V and 0 from J; bases not matched to a gene: 5. The CDR3 consists of 15 residues. CDR3 DNA sequence: TGTGCCAGCAGCCCCGGGACAGGCGCTAACTATGGCTACACCTTC. Translated: CASSPGTGANYGYTF.

The gene calls are TRBV5-1 and TRBJ1-1; no reliable D call. CDR3 length equals 14 residues. CDR1 SGHRS and CDR2 YFSETQ come from the germline V gene. V was clipped by 3 bases and J by 1 base, with 10 bases between them. The CDR3 region is CASSSTDGNTEAFF. Here the CDR3 DNA reads TGCGCCAGCAGCTCCACGGACGGGAACACTGAAGCTTTCTTT.

The rearrangement links TRBV6-5 to TRBJ1-2; no clear D gene. Trimming pared 0 bases from V and 8 bases from J, leaving 7 bases between. There are 12 residues in the CDR3. Germline CDR1 is MNHEY and CDR2 is SVGAGI. The CDR3 sequence is CASSYSQGGYTF. CDR3 sequence (DNA): TGTGCCAGCAGTTACTCCCAAGGGGGCTACACCTTC.

The V and J genes are TRBV28 and TRBJ2-3; D ambiguous. The CDR3 runs to 16 residues. The germline CDR1 and CDR2 sequences are MDHEN and SYDVKM. V lost 7 bases, J lost 3 bases, and 20 bases lay in between. The CDR3 reads CASTDSTYRATDTQYF. In nucleotides, the CDR3 is TGTGCCAGCACCGACTCCACGTATCGGGCGACAGATACGCAGTATTTT.

The chain's CDR3 is CASSSQANTEAFF. CDR3 bases: TGTGCCAGCAGTTCACAGGCAAACACTGAAGCTTTCTTT. The V and J genes are TRBV6-4 and TRBJ1-1, with D perhaps TRBD1 (5 bases). The ends were cut back, 5 bases at V and 2 bases at J, with 9 bases in the middle. The CDR3 is 13 residues long. The germline gives CDR1 MRHNA, CDR2 SNTAGT.

This chain connects TRBV27 to TRBJ2-3, with unresolved D. The CDR3 runs to 13 residues. Germline V CDR1 and CDR2: MNHEY, SMNVEV (reference sequence). Trimming shortened V by 6 bases and J by 3 bases, and 10 bases separated the two germline ends. The CDR3 protein is CASSPFGTDTQYF. In DNA, the CDR3 is TGTGCCAGCAGCCCGTTCGGTACAGATACGCAGTATTTT.

This chain joins TRBV3-1 (or the pseudogene TRBV3-2) and TRBJ2-2, with 10 bases aligning to TRBD2. With V trimmed by 0 bases and J by 1 base, 5 bases remained unmatched. Germline CDR1 is LGHDT and CDR2 is YNNKEL (reference sequence). The CDR3 runs to 18 residues. CDR3 protein: CASSQDWGTSENTGELFF. CDR3 in DNA: TGTGCCAGCAGCCAAGATTGGGGGACTAGCGAGAACACCGGGGAGCTGTTTTTT.

This sequence joins TRBV6-5 and TRBJ1-2; D ambiguous. Trimming cost V 4 bases and J 8 bases, with 14 bases left between them. CDR1 and CDR2 from the germline V gene are MNHEY and SVGAGI. This CDR3 region has 13 residues. The CDR3 spells CASSSLLERGYTF. DNA of the CDR3: TGTGCCAGCAGTTCCCTGCTTGAGCGCGGCTACACCTTC.

The chain employs TRBV6-5 and TRBJ2-3, with D possibly TRBD2 on 6 matching bases. This CDR3 region has 14 residues. V lost 11 bases and J lost 1, with 16 bases in between. CDR1 and CDR2 from the germline V gene are MNHEY and SVGAGI. Written as DNA, the CDR3 is TGTGCCGTAGGGGCGGGACTGGGCACAGATACGCAGTATTTT. Translating gives CAVGAGLGTDTQYF.

This rearrangement joins TRBV29-1 to TRBJ2-2; 7 nucleotides align to TRBD1. Germline V gives CDR1 SQVTM, CDR2 ANQGSEA. V gave up 3 bases and J gave up 0 bases; unmatched junction bases: 4. The CDR3 loop spans 15 amino acids. The CDR3 region is CSVDATGSNTGELFF. Here the CDR3 DNA reads TGCAGCGTTGATGCGACAGGGTCGAACACCGGGGAGCTGTTTTTT.

The J gene is TRBJ2-2, the V gene TRBV3-1 (or the pseudogene TRBV3-2); no firm D call. This CDR3 has 12 residues. With 4 bases removed from V and 7 bases from J, the gap between germline ends came to 7 bases. CDR1 LGHDT and CDR2 YNNKEL come from the germline V gene (reference sequence). The CDR3 coding sequence is TGTGCCAGCAGCCTCGTTAGCGGGGAGCTGTTTTTT. Translated, it gives CASSLVSGELFF.

V gene TRBV7-3 combines with J gene TRBJ2-7; the D call may be TRBD1 or TRBD2 (5 bases each). The V and J ends lost 5 bases and 0 bases respectively, with 11 bases between them. The V gene's germline CDR1 is SGHTA and CDR2 FQGTGA. CDR3 length: 14 residues. The CDR3 loop reads CASSSTGTSYEQYF. Written as DNA, the CDR3 is TGTGCCAGCAGCAGCACCGGGACCTCCTACGAGCAGTACTTC.

The gene calls are TRBV4-1 and TRBJ2-3; 15 bases agree with TRBD2. The CDR3 extends over 15 amino acids. The trim removed 3 bases at V and 7 bases at J, leaving 2 bases unmatched. The germline V gene has CDR1 MGHRA and CDR2 YSYEKL. CDR3 coding DNA: TGCGCCAGCAGCCAGGGACTAGCGGGGGGTAATACGCAGTATTTT. It codes for CASSQGLAGGNTQYF.

The chain couples TRBV4-3 to TRBJ2-3, with 7 bases aligning to TRBD1. The CDR3 sequence is 14 residues long. Germline CDR1 LGHNA, CDR2 YSLEER. The V gene end was trimmed by 3 bases and the J gene end by 0 bases; junction bases not matched to a gene: 0. The CDR3 is CASSQGQSTDTQYF. CDR3 bases: TGCGCCAGCAGCCAGGGACAGAGCACAGATACGCAGTATTTT.

This clone was counted a single time. This sequence joins TRBV5-5 and TRBJ2-5, with unresolved D. The V gene lost 0 bases and the J gene lost 2 bases, with 14 bases spanning the gap. CDR1 and CDR2 (germline): SGHKS, YYEKEE (reference sequence). The CDR3 has 16 residues. CDR3 residues: CASSLGVGFGQETQYF. The CDR3 DNA is TGTGCCAGCAGCTTGGGCGTAGGGTTTGGGCAAGAGACCCAGTACTTC.

The chain combines TRBV2 with TRBJ1-5; D is uncertain. V was clipped by 1 base and J by 0 bases, with 10 bases between them. The CDR3 is made up of 16 amino acids. Germline values: CDR1 SNHLY, CDR2 FYNNEI. The CDR3 is CASSEGRSYSNQPQHF. Written as DNA, the CDR3 is TGTGCCAGCAGTGAAGGCAGGTCCTATAGCAATCAGCCCCAGCATTTT.